This entry lists 31 T cell receptor beta chains sequenced from one sample in a study of T cell responses to AZD1222 COVID-19 vaccine. TCRdb's copy holds only in-frame clones and misses some; the assay was immunoSEQ multiplex PCR. The sample contains under 200,000 clones, about 92% of which appear only once. The source was peripheral blood, collected 28 days after the second dose of the MenACWY control vaccine. The source is an adult who received the MenACWY meningococcal vaccine as a control.

The sample holds one count of this clone. The chain uses TRBV5-6 and TRBJ2-3, with D unclear. This CDR3 contains 15 residues. V was shortened by 2 bases and J by 5 bases, with 15 bases between the two germline ends. CDR1 is SGHDT, CDR2 YYEEEE, per germline. For the CDR3, the DNA is TGTGCCAGCAGCTTACGACAAGTCAGAGGAGATACGCAGTATTTT. It encodes CASSLRQVRGDTQYF.

The sample holds one count of this clone. This chain joins TRBV6-2 or TRBV6-3 and TRBJ2-7; 8 bases match TRBD2. Per the germline V gene, CDR1 is MNHEY and CDR2 is SVGEGT. The trim removed 2 bases at V and 4 bases at J, leaving 13 bases unmatched. The CDR3 runs to 17 residues. CDR3: CASSYILGRREAYEQYF. The CDR3 nucleotides read TGTGCCAGCAGTTACATTTTGGGGCGGCGGGAGGCGTACGAGCAGTACTTC.

The count of this clone is one. The V and J genes are TRBV7-2 and TRBJ2-5; D tentatively reads TRBD1 or TRBD2 (6 bases each). V lost 1 base and J lost 1, with 10 bases in between. Germline CDR1 reads SGHTA; CDR2 reads FQGNSA. CDR3 size: 15 residues. The CDR3 region is CASSLGGAPQETQYF. DNA of the CDR3: TGTGCCAGCAGCTTAGGGGGGGCTCCCCAAGAGACCCAGTACTTC.

This rearrangement joins TRBV19 to TRBJ2-2, with D perhaps TRBD1 (5 bases). Germline CDR1 and CDR2: LNHDA and SQIVND (reference sequence). V lost 5 bases, J lost 0 bases, and 10 bases lay in between. This CDR3 is built from 15 residues. In DNA form, the CDR3 reads TGTGCCAGTAGTGGTACCAGGGCGAACACCGGGGAGCTGTTTTTT. Its protein is CASSGTRANTGELFF.

V is TRBV7-2 and J is TRBJ2-2, with D possibly being TRBD2 (6 bases). The V gene's germline CDR1 is SGHTA and CDR2 FQGNSA. This CDR3 region has 15 residues. Trimming stripped 0 bases from V and 3 bases from J, with 8 bases between. CDR3 residues: CASSLALADTGELFF. CDR3 in DNA: TGTGCCAGCAGCTTAGCACTAGCCGACACCGGGGAGCTGTTTTTT.

The chain joins TRBV3-1 (or the pseudogene TRBV3-2) to TRBJ2-1, with 12 nucleotides matching TRBD2. Germline lookup yields CDR1 LGHDT and CDR2 YNNKEL (reference sequence). V trimming: 4 bases; J trimming: 7 bases; junction bases outside the gene matches: 8. The CDR3 loop spans 16 amino acids. The CDR3 DNA reads TGTGCCAGCAGCCCCGTGACTAGCGGGAGTAGGAATGAGCAGTTCTTC. This codes for CASSPVTSGSRNEQFF.

The chain links TRBV30 to TRBJ1-3; TRBD1 matches at 8 bases. The germline V gene encodes CDR1 GTSNPN and CDR2 SVGIG (reference sequence). The CDR3 consists of 15 residues. Trimming at V came to 1 base and at J to 2 bases, leaving 4 bases not matched to a gene. CDR3 nucleotide sequence: TGTGCCTGGAGTGGGGCACAGGGGGCTGGAAACACCATATATTTT. It is translated as CAWSGAQGAGNTIYF.

This clone is a singleton in its sample. The V call is TRBV6-2 or TRBV6-3, the J call TRBJ1-5; weak D call: TRBD1 (6 bases). The germline V gene encodes CDR1 MNHEY and CDR2 SVGEGT. CDR3 size: 14 residues. V shed 6 bases and J shed 0 bases, with 9 bases lying between them. CDR3 sequence reads: CASSWTVSNQPQHF. CDR3 DNA: TGTGCCAGCAGCTGGACAGTTAGCAATCAGCCCCAGCATTTT.

The genes are TRBV19 and TRBJ2-2; D gene ambiguous. Trimming pared 3 bases from V and 4 bases from J, leaving 6 bases between. The CDR3 is made up of 13 amino acids. Germline CDR1 and CDR2: LNHDA and SQIVND (reference sequence). Here the CDR3 reads CASSMYFTGELFF. CDR3 DNA: TGTGCCAGTAGTATGTATTTCACCGGGGAGCTGTTTTTT.

The V gene is TRBV20-1, the J gene TRBJ2-1; TRBD2 matches at 10 bases. V lost 3 bases, J lost 5 bases, and 4 bases stayed unmatched. The CDR3 consists of 14 residues. Germline CDR1 DFQATT, CDR2 SNEGSKA (reference sequence). DNA of the CDR3: TGCAGTGCTAGTAGTAGCGGGAGGAACAATGAGCAGTTCTTC. Its protein is CSASSSGRNNEQFF.

This clone was seen only once. V is TRBV24-1 and J is TRBJ1-3; 7 nucleotides align to TRBD1. The CDR3 runs to 15 residues. V dropped 4 bases and J dropped 1; count of bases not matched to a gene: 3. Germline-derived CDR1 and CDR2 are KGHDR and SFDVKD. As DNA, the CDR3 is TGTGCCACCAGTGACCCACAGGGGTCTGGAAACACCATATATTTT. It translates to CATSDPQGSGNTIYF.

CDR3 in DNA: TGCGCCAGCAGCTTGGCAGGACTAGCGGGAGGGCCAGGGAACAATGAGCAGTTCTTC. Its protein product is CASSLAGLAGGPGNNEQFF. V and J are TRBV5-1 and TRBJ2-1; 15 bases agree with TRBD2. The CDR3 length is 19 residues. Germline V gene lookup returns CDR1 SGHRS and CDR2 YFSETQ. Losses at the gene ends were 0 bases for V and 5 bases for J; bases not matched to a gene: 9.

V and J are TRBV28 and TRBJ1-2; D ambiguous. The CDR3 has 13 residues. The germline V and J ends were trimmed by 6 bases and 4 bases, with 12 bases remaining between them. Germline V CDR1 and CDR2: MDHEN, SYDVKM. For the CDR3, the DNA is TGTGCCAGCAGCCCGGACGGCTTCTATGGCTACACCTTC. It yields the protein CASSPDGFYGYTF.

The chain uses TRBV19 and TRBJ1-5; D unclear. This CDR3 contains 15 residues. Trimming took 6 bases from V and 2 from J, leaving 14 bases between them. CDR1 and CDR2 (germline): LNHDA, SQIVND (reference sequence). Written as DNA, the CDR3 is TGTGCCAGTAGCGGTTTCCACAGCGGCAATCAGCCCCAGCATTTT. Amino acids: CASSGFHSGNQPQHF.

This clone was counted once. The gene calls are TRBV18 and TRBJ1-2; 7 positions agree with TRBD1. Germline lookup yields CDR1 KGHSH and CDR2 LQKENI. V was pared by 4 bases and J by 0 bases, with 5 bases of the junction left unmatched. CDR3 length equals 15 residues. The CDR3: CASSQRDRANYGYTF. The CDR3 nucleotides read TGTGCCAGCTCACAACGGGACAGAGCTAACTATGGCTACACCTTC.

The V call is TRBV6-2 or TRBV6-3, the J call TRBJ1-6; D unresolved. Germline V lookup: CDR1 MNHEY, CDR2 SVGEGT. Trimming took 2 bases from V and 0 from J, leaving 5 bases between them. The CDR3 extends over 15 amino acids. CDR3 sequence reads: CASSYGSSYNSPLHF. Written as DNA, the CDR3 is TGTGCCAGCAGTTACGGCAGCTCCTATAATTCACCCCTCCACTTT.

The chain has TRBV6-1 and TRBJ2-7; no firm D call. Germline V gives CDR1 MNHNS, CDR2 SASEGT. Trimming pared 1 base from V and 2 bases from J, leaving 3 bases between. This CDR3 is built from 12 residues. The CDR3 reads CASSEGPYEQYF. The DNA of the CDR3 is TGTGCCAGCAGTGAAGGGCCCTACGAGCAGTACTTC.

The chain combines TRBV6-5 with TRBJ2-1, with TRBD2 identical over 9 bases. Germline values: CDR1 MNHEY, CDR2 SVGAGI. V dropped 2 bases and J dropped 9; count of bases not matched to a gene: 8. This CDR3 has 15 residues. The CDR3 spells CASSYKVAGVGEQFF. The CDR3 region has the DNA TGTGCCAGCAGTTACAAGGTAGCGGGAGTGGGTGAGCAGTTCTTC.

This clone was detected a few times. The rearrangement uses TRBV5-1 and TRBJ2-1; TRBD2 matches 7 bases. V dropped 4 bases and J dropped 5; count of bases not matched to a gene: 3. Per the germline V gene, CDR1 is SGHRS and CDR2 is YFSETQ. This CDR3 contains 13 residues. The CDR3 sequence: CASSITSDNEQFF. CDR3 DNA: TGCGCCAGCAGCATAACTAGCGACAATGAGCAGTTCTTC.

This sequence joins TRBV7-8 and TRBJ2-7; D gene uncertain. With 5 bases removed from V and 3 bases from J, the gap between germline ends came to 5 bases. The length of the CDR3 is 11 residues. Germline V lookup: CDR1 SGHVS, CDR2 FQNEAQ. The CDR3 bases are TGTGCCAGCAGCCTGGACTACGAGCAGTACTTC. This gives the protein CASSLDYEQYF.

The chain has TRBV19 and TRBJ1-3; maybe TRBD1 (6 bases). V was shortened by 8 bases and J by 4 bases, with 12 bases between the two germline ends. Germline loops: CDR1 LNHDA, CDR2 SQIVND (reference sequence). CDR3 length: 13 amino acids. CDR3 region: CASHTGWGNTIYF. In DNA form, the CDR3 reads TGTGCCAGTCACACAGGGTGGGGAAACACCATATATTTT.

The J gene is TRBJ1-2, the V gene TRBV6-2 or TRBV6-3; D is undetermined. This CDR3 region has 13 residues. Germline CDR1 and CDR2: MNHEY and SVGEGT. V lost 2 bases, J lost 8 bases, and 12 bases lay in between. For the CDR3, the DNA is TGTGCCAGCAGTTACGTGGGGTTGGGAGGCTACACCTTC. Translating it yields CASSYVGLGGYTF.

The chain is built from TRBV30 and TRBJ2-6; D is unresolved. V gave up 0 bases and J gave up 4 bases, with 10 bases separating them. Germline values: CDR1 GTSNPN, CDR2 SVGIG (reference sequence). The CDR3 spans 15 residues. This chain's CDR3 is CAWSVQVSGANVLTF. In DNA form, the CDR3 reads TGTGCCTGGAGTGTACAAGTTTCAGGGGCCAACGTCCTGACTTTC.

The chain uses TRBV7-9 and TRBJ1-2; possible D gene TRBD1, 6 bases. Trimming took off 4 bases at V and 8 bases at J, with 20 bases between the two ends. There are 15 residues in the CDR3. CDR1 is SEHNR, CDR2 FQNEAQ, per germline (reference sequence). The CDR3 nucleotides read TGTGCCAGCAGCTCCGAGTGGGGGGCATCGTCGGGCTACACCTTC. It translates to CASSSEWGASSGYTF.

The chain uses TRBV7-2 and TRBJ2-1; 16 nucleotides line up with TRBD2. CDR1 is SGHTA, CDR2 FQGNSA, per germline. Trimming at V came to 0 bases and at J to 5 bases, leaving 4 bases not matched to a gene. The CDR3 extends over 18 amino acids. CDR3 in DNA: TGTGCCAGCAGCTTAGCAGGGACTAGCGGGAGGGCCAACAATGAGCAGTTCTTC. The encoded protein is CASSLAGTSGRANNEQFF.

The chain is built from TRBV11-3 and TRBJ2-2; 7 bases fit TRBD1. The germline V gene has CDR1 SGHNT and CDR2 YENEEA. V shed 7 bases and J 1 base; nucleotides not matched to a gene: 6. The CDR3 length is 15 residues. The CDR3 loop is CASNTGTVNTGELFF. The CDR3, as DNA: TGTGCCAGCAATACCGGGACAGTGAACACCGGGGAGCTGTTTTTT.

The V and J genes are TRBV28 and TRBJ1-3; D gene uncertain. The V end was cut by 7 bases, the J end by 0 bases, with 19 bases between. This CDR3 contains 17 residues. Germline-derived CDR1 and CDR2 are MDHEN and SYDVKM. CDR3 residues: CASTRYAGFGSGNTIYF. CDR3 bases: TGTGCCAGCACAAGATACGCGGGCTTCGGCTCTGGAAACACCATATATTTT. Variable domain in full (rest from reference TRBV28 and TRBJ1-3): DVKVTQSSRYLVKRTGEKVFLECVQDMDHENMFWYRQDPGLGLRLIYFSYDVKMKEKGDIPEGYSVSREKKERFSLILESASTNQTSMYLCASTRYAGFGSGNTIYFGEGSWLTVV.

V and J are TRBV19 and TRBJ2-7, with 7 bases that match TRBD1. V trimming: 4 bases; J trimming: 3 bases; junction bases outside the gene matches: 6. The germline gives CDR1 LNHDA, CDR2 SQIVND (reference sequence). CDR3 length equals 14 residues. The DNA of the CDR3 is TGTGCCAGTAGTAAACCGGGACAGTACTACGAGCAGTACTTC. Amino acids: CASSKPGQYYEQYF. The full variable domain, rest sourced from reference TRBV19 and TRBJ2-7, is DGGITQSPKYLFRKEGQNVTLSCEQNLNHDAMYWYRQDPGQGLRLIYYSQIVNDFQKGDIAEGYSVSREKKESFPLTVTSAQKNPTAFYLCASSKPGQYYEQYFGPGTRLTVT.

The CDR3 sequence: CASSFLGQAQSGETQYF. DNA for the CDR3: TGTGCCAGCAGCTTCCTCGGACAGGCCCAATCGGGGGAGACCCAGTACTTC. The rearrangement uses TRBV11-3 and TRBJ2-5, with 7 bases aligning to TRBD1. The CDR3 runs to 17 residues. CDR1 is SGHNT, CDR2 YENEEA, per germline. Trimming took 3 bases from V and 5 from J; bases not matched to a gene: 15.

This sequence joins TRBV5-1 and TRBJ1-3; 10 nucleotides agree with TRBD1. The CDR3 covers 16 residues. Germline V gene sequence: CDR1 SGHRS, CDR2 YFSETQ. J gave up 8 bases and V 2 bases, and 10 bases lay outside the gene matches. The CDR3 sequence is CASSLHPNGQGDTIYF. The CDR3 DNA sequence: TGCGCCAGCAGCTTACACCCGAATGGACAGGGGGACACCATATATTTT.

V gene TRBV29-1 combines with J gene TRBJ1-2; 9 bases align to TRBD1. J gave up 8 bases and V 3 bases, and 7 bases lay outside the gene matches. Germline values: CDR1 SQVTM, CDR2 ANQGSEA. The CDR3 covers 13 residues. CDR3 sequence reads: CSVDKDRGGGYTF. The CDR3 DNA reads as TGCAGCGTTGATAAGGACAGGGGAGGAGGCTACACCTTC.